A selection of T cell receptor beta chains follows, all from one sample in a study of regulatory T cells in long-lasting Graves disease. TCRdb itself ran the multiplex PCR reads through MiXCR, one entry per CDR3 protein. The sample holds more than 450,000 distinct CDR3 sequences, under 20% seen once. Another study also made use of these data, one on T cells in Graves' hyperthyroidism and ophthalmopathy.

This specimen was peripheral blood mononuclear cells (PBMCs), taken at new diagnosis, from a patient treated with antithyroid drugs. These receptors came from a man in his forties or fifties with Graves disease. Each CDR3 is given with its conserved first and last residue. The D gene is left open where the match is weak. Clone size, where shown, is once, few, many, or a class for clones that have expanded.

clone_size	d_call	v_call	j_call	cdr3_aa	cdr3_nt
many	NA	TRBV7-9	TRBJ2-7	CASSPQGGGPYEQYF	TGTGCCAGCAGCCCCCAAGGAGGGGGCCCCTACGAGCAGTACTTC
many	TRBD1	TRBV11-2	TRBJ2-7	CASSLVTGGSYEQYF	TGTGCCAGCAGCTTAGTGACAGGGGGCTCCTACGAGCAGTACTTC
NA	NA	TRBV6-2/TRBV6-3	TRBJ2-2	CASSPLGGHGELFF	TGTGCCAGCAGCCCGCTTGGGGGGCACGGGGAGCTGTTTTTT
NA	TRBD1	TRBV18	TRBJ2-7	CASSPFGQGAAEQYF	TGTGCCAGCTCACCATTCGGACAGGGGGCGGCAGAGCAGTACTTC
NA	NA	TRBV24-1	TRBJ2-3	CATSDPLRQNTDTQYF	TGTGCCACCAGTGACCCATTACGACAGAACACAGATACGCAGTATTTT
NA	NA	TRBV6-2/TRBV6-3	TRBJ1-1	CASSYSREGEAFF	TGTGCCAGCAGTTACTCCAGGGAGGGTGAAGCTTTCTTT
NA	TRBD1	TRBV20-1	TRBJ1-5	CSVSGQGAQQPQHF	TGCAGTGTTTCGGGACAGGGGGCACAACAGCCCCAGCATTTT
few	TRBD1	TRBV27	TRBJ2-5	CASSLLTGGETQYF	TGTGCCAGCAGTTTACTGACAGGGGGAGAGACCCAGTACTTC
many	NA	TRBV6-5	TRBJ1-2	CASSYGAYGYTF	TGTGCCAGCAGTTACGGTGCCTATGGCTACACCTTC
NA	NA	TRBV4-1	TRBJ2-1	CASSQDNHRMKFF	TGCGCCAGCAGCCAAGATAACCACCGTATGAAGTTCTTC